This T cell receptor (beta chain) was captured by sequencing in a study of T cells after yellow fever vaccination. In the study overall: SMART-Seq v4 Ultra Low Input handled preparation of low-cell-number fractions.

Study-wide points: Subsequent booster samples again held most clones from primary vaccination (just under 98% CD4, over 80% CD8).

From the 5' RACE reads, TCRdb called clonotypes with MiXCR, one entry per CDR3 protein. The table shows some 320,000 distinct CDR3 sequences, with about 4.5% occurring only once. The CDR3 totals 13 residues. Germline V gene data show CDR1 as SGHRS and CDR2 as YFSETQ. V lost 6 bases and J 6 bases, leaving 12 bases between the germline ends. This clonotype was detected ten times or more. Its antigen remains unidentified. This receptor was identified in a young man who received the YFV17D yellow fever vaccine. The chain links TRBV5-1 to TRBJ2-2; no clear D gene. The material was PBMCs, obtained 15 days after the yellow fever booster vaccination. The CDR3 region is CASKNKRSGELFF. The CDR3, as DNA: TGCGCCAGCAAAAATAAGCGATCCGGGGAGCTGTTTTTT.